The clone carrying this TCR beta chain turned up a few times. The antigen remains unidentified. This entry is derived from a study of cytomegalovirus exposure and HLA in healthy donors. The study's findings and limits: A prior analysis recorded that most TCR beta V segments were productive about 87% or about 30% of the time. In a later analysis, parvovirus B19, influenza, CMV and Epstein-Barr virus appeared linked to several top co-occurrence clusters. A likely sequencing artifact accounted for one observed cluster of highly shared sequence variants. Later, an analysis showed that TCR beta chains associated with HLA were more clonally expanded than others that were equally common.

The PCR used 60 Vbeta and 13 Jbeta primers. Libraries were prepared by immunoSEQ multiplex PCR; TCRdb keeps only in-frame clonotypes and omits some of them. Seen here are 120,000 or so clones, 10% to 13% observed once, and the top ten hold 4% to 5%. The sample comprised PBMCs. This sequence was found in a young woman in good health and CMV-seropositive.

Here the CDR3 reads CASSPRETGVSGELFF. CDR3 bases: TGTGCCAGCAGCCCAAGAGAGACAGGGGTCTCCGGGGAGCTGTTTTTT. The chain employs TRBV9 and TRBJ2-2, with 8 bases fitting TRBD1. Trimming at V came to 4 bases and at J to 6 bases, leaving 11 bases not matched to a gene. This CDR3 has 16 amino acids. Germline loops: CDR1 SGDLS, CDR2 YYNGEE.